These T cell receptor beta chains were read from a single sample in a study of cytomegalovirus exposure and HLA in healthy donors. The protocol was immunoSEQ multiplex PCR, while the TCRdb copy is restricted to in-frame clones and leaves out a portion. The sample includes about 160,000 clones. The sample consisted of PBMCs. The receptors were gathered from a man aged 25 to 45 in good health and CMV-seronegative. The CDR3 runs from the conserved cysteine through the conserved F or W. Fields, in order: J gene, D gene, V gene, CDR3 DNA, CDR3 protein. The D gene is left open where the match is weak.

J gene: TRBJ2-5; D gene: .; V gene: TRBV11-3; CDR3 DNA: TGTGCCAGCACCTATGGGGCGGTTGCGCAAGAGACCCAGTACTTC; CDR3 protein: CASTYGAVAQETQYF
J gene: TRBJ2-5; D gene: .; V gene: TRBV28; CDR3 DNA: TGTGCCAGCAGTTTTTCGTCCGGAGAGACCCAGTACTTC; CDR3 protein: CASSFSSGETQYF
J gene: TRBJ2-2; D gene: TRBD1; V gene: TRBV5-8; CDR3 DNA: TGTGCCAGCAGCTCAATGGACAGGGGCAGGTTCGGGGAGCTGTTTTTT; CDR3 protein: CASSSMDRGRFGELFF
J gene: TRBJ2-1; D gene: .; V gene: TRBV9; CDR3 DNA: TGTGCCAGCAGCGTCCTAGGGACTGTCAATGAGCAGTTCTTC; CDR3 protein: CASSVLGTVNEQFF
J gene: TRBJ2-1; D gene: .; V gene: TRBV4-2; CDR3 DNA: TGTGCCAGCAGCCAAGATAGGGGGACTACATACAATGAGCAGTTCTTC; CDR3 protein: CASSQDRGTTYNEQFF
J gene: TRBJ2-1; D gene: .; V gene: TRBV4-1; CDR3 DNA: TGCGCCAGCAGCCAAGAAGGGGCTAGCGCAAGCGGTGAGCAGTTCTTC; CDR3 protein: CASSQEGASASGEQFF
J gene: TRBJ2-7; D gene: .; V gene: TRBV7-2; CDR3 DNA: TGTGCCAGCAGCATATCCGCCGGGACTTATACCTACGAGCAGTACTTC; CDR3 protein: CASSISAGTYTYEQYF
J gene: TRBJ2-1; D gene: TRBD2; V gene: TRBV7-9; CDR3 DNA: TGTGCCAGCAGCGTAGGCGGGAGGGAGCTCTTC; CDR3 protein: CASSVGGRELF
J gene: TRBJ1-3; D gene: .; V gene: TRBV6-5; CDR3 DNA: TGTGCCAGCAGTATGACACTGACAGGAGGAAACACCATATATTTT; CDR3 protein: CASSMTLTGGNTIYF
J gene: TRBJ2-1; D gene: .; V gene: TRBV7-2; CDR3 DNA: TGTGCCAGCAGCTTAGCCGGGACTGACAATGAGCAGTTCTTC; CDR3 protein: CASSLAGTDNEQFF
J gene: TRBJ1-4; D gene: .; V gene: TRBV2; CDR3 DNA: TGTGCCAGCAGTCAGGGTGGTGAAAAACTGTTTTTT; CDR3 protein: CASSQGGEKLFF
J gene: TRBJ2-7; D gene: TRBD2; V gene: TRBV19; CDR3 DNA: TGTGCCAGTAGGCTTCTAGCGGAACCTTCCTACGAGCAGTACTTC; CDR3 protein: CASRLLAEPSYEQYF
J gene: TRBJ2-3; D gene: .; V gene: TRBV10-1; CDR3 DNA: TGCGCCAGCAGTGAAAGCGGATACACAGATACGCAGTATTTT; CDR3 protein: CASSESGYTDTQYF
J gene: TRBJ2-5; D gene: .; V gene: TRBV29-1; CDR3 DNA: TGCGGCGTTGAAGATCGAGAGACCCAGTACTTC; CDR3 protein: CGVEDRETQYF
J gene: TRBJ1-4; D gene: .; V gene: TRBV5-1; CDR3 DNA: TGCGCCAGCAGCTTTACACAGGGTCGGGAAAAACTGTTTTTT; CDR3 protein: CASSFTQGREKLFF
J gene: TRBJ2-7; D gene: .; V gene: TRBV10-2; CDR3 DNA: TGCGCCAGCAGTGAGCAGGGCTACTACGAGCAGTACTTC; CDR3 protein: CASSEQGYYEQYF
J gene: TRBJ2-7; D gene: TRBD1; V gene: TRBV7-2; CDR3 DNA: TGTGCCAGCAGCTGGATGCCGGGACAGGAATACGAGCAGTACTTC; CDR3 protein: CASSWMPGQEYEQYF
J gene: TRBJ1-1; D gene: .; V gene: TRBV29-1; CDR3 DNA: TGCAGCGTTGCAGGGCGGACTGAAGCTTTCTTT; CDR3 protein: CSVAGRTEAFF
J gene: TRBJ2-2; D gene: .; V gene: TRBV5-4; CDR3 DNA: TGTGCCAGCAGCATGAGGGATTCCGGGGAGCTGTTTTTT; CDR3 protein: CASSMRDSGELFF
J gene: TRBJ1-1; D gene: .; V gene: TRBV29-1; CDR3 DNA: TGCAGCGTTGAAAAGGCTCAGGGTTTAGCTTTCTTT; CDR3 protein: CSVEKAQGLAFF
J gene: TRBJ2-7; D gene: .; V gene: TRBV19; CDR3 DNA: TGTGCCAGTAGTGACCAGGCCAGCTTGGAGCAGTACTTC; CDR3 protein: CASSDQASLEQYF
J gene: TRBJ2-3; D gene: .; V gene: TRBV4-3; CDR3 DNA: TGCGCCAGCAGCCAAGGACAGTTTTATAGCACAGATACGCAGTATTTT; CDR3 protein: CASSQGQFYSTDTQYF
J gene: TRBJ2-1; D gene: TRBD1; V gene: TRBV2; CDR3 DNA: TGTGCCAGCAGTGTTCTGACAGGGCCTGCCGAGCAGTTCTTC; CDR3 protein: CASSVLTGPAEQFF
J gene: TRBJ2-1; D gene: .; V gene: TRBV6-4; CDR3 DNA: TGTGCCAGCAGTGACTCCATCAGGTTTAGCGACAATGAGCAGTTCTTC; CDR3 protein: CASSDSIRFSDNEQFF
J gene: TRBJ2-7; D gene: .; V gene: TRBV5-1; CDR3 DNA: TGCGCCAGCAGCTTGGGGGCAGGGCCAACCTACGAGCAGTACTTC; CDR3 protein: CASSLGAGPTYEQYF
J gene: TRBJ1-1; D gene: .; V gene: TRBV7-3; CDR3 DNA: TGTGCCAGCAGCTTAATGCGGGACACTGAAGCTTTCTTT; CDR3 protein: CASSLMRDTEAFF
J gene: TRBJ1-4; D gene: .; V gene: TRBV18; CDR3 DNA: TGTGCCAGCTCACCAGGGACACGCGAAAAACTGTTTTTT; CDR3 protein: CASSPGTREKLFF
J gene: TRBJ2-1; D gene: TRBD2; V gene: TRBV4-2; CDR3 DNA: TGTGCCAGCAGCATACTAGCGGGTGTTGATGAGCAGTTCTTC; CDR3 protein: CASSILAGVDEQFF
J gene: TRBJ1-1; D gene: .; V gene: TRBV7-9; CDR3 DNA: TGTGCCAGCAGCCCCCAGGGGCGACACGAAGCTTTCTTT; CDR3 protein: CASSPQGRHEAFF
J gene: TRBJ2-7; D gene: .; V gene: TRBV13; CDR3 DNA: TGTGCCAGCAGCCCCCGATGGGAGAGTATCGAGCAGTACTTC; CDR3 protein: CASSPRWESIEQYF
J gene: TRBJ2-7; D gene: TRBD2; V gene: TRBV10-1; CDR3 DNA: TGCGCCAGCAGTGACTCTCCTCGGGACTACCGAGGGGTAAAGCAGTACTTC; CDR3 protein: CASSDSPRDYRGVKQYF
J gene: TRBJ2-3; D gene: TRBD1; V gene: TRBV7-3; CDR3 DNA: TGTGCCAGCAGCCGTACCGGGACAGACCTCACAGATACGCAGTATTTT; CDR3 protein: CASSRTGTDLTDTQYF
J gene: TRBJ1-5; D gene: .; V gene: TRBV7-2; CDR3 DNA: TGTGCCAGCAGCTTTCGCAGGGCCGAACAGCCCCAGCATTTT; CDR3 protein: CASSFRRAEQPQHF
J gene: TRBJ2-7; D gene: .; V gene: TRBV28; CDR3 DNA: TGTGCCAGCAGTTTTATCGGGTACTACGAGCAGTACTTC; CDR3 protein: CASSFIGYYEQYF
J gene: TRBJ1-3; D gene: .; V gene: TRBV25-1; CDR3 DNA: TGTGCCAGCAGTGTAACTGGAAACACCATATATTTT; CDR3 protein: CASSVTGNTIYF
J gene: TRBJ2-5; D gene: .; V gene: TRBV28; CDR3 DNA: TGTGCCAGCAGGCATGCCCAGCGGATACAAGAGACCCAGTACTTC; CDR3 protein: CASRHAQRIQETQYF
J gene: TRBJ2-5; D gene: TRBD1; V gene: TRBV7-3; CDR3 DNA: TGTGCCAGCAGCTTAATCCCAGGGGGAGAGACCCAGTACTTC; CDR3 protein: CASSLIPGGETQYF
J gene: TRBJ2-7; D gene: .; V gene: TRBV7-9; CDR3 DNA: TGTGCCAGCAGCCCTCTCTTGGCAAGGGGCTCCTACGAGCAGTACTTC; CDR3 protein: CASSPLLARGSYEQYF
J gene: TRBJ2-5; D gene: TRBD1; V gene: TRBV5-4; CDR3 DNA: TGTGCCAGCAGCTCGGGACAGGGCGACGGAGAGACCCAGTACTTC; CDR3 protein: CASSSGQGDGETQYF
J gene: TRBJ2-7; D gene: TRBD2; V gene: TRBV7-9; CDR3 DNA: TGTGCCAGCAGTTTGGGACTAGCCTACGAGCAGTACTTC; CDR3 protein: CASSLGLAYEQYF
J gene: TRBJ1-2; D gene: TRBD1; V gene: TRBV7-2; CDR3 DNA: TGTGCCAGCAGCTTAGGACAGGGGAGTATCTATGGCTACACCTTC; CDR3 protein: CASSLGQGSIYGYTF
J gene: TRBJ1-4; D gene: TRBD1; V gene: TRBV4-1; CDR3 DNA: TGCGCCAGCAGCCAAGGACAGGGGGTCGGAACTAATGAAAAACTGTTTTTT; CDR3 protein: CASSQGQGVGTNEKLFF
J gene: TRBJ2-1; D gene: .; V gene: TRBV6-4; CDR3 DNA: TGTGCCAGCAGTGACTCAATGGCGGTAAGCTCCTACAATGAGCAGTTCTTC; CDR3 protein: CASSDSMAVSSYNEQFF
J gene: TRBJ1-2; D gene: TRBD1; V gene: TRBV6-6; CDR3 DNA: TGTGCCAGCAGTTACTTAGGACAGGACTATGGCTACACCTTC; CDR3 protein: CASSYLGQDYGYTF
J gene: TRBJ1-1; D gene: TRBD1; V gene: TRBV10-1; CDR3 DNA: TGCGCCAGCAGTGGCCAGGGGGCAACTGAAGCTTTCTTT; CDR3 protein: CASSGQGATEAFF
J gene: TRBJ2-7; D gene: TRBD2; V gene: TRBV28; CDR3 DNA: TGTGCCAGCAGTTCCCAGCGGGAGGTCCCCTACGAGCAGTACTTC; CDR3 protein: CASSSQREVPYEQYF
J gene: TRBJ1-1; D gene: TRBD1; V gene: TRBV7-9; CDR3 DNA: TGTGCCAGCAGCCTACAGGGGGCGAGTACTGAAGCTTTCTTT; CDR3 protein: CASSLQGASTEAFF
J gene: TRBJ2-5; D gene: .; V gene: TRBV5-1; CDR3 DNA: TGCGCCAGCAGCTCGGAGGGAGAGACCCAGTACTTC; CDR3 protein: CASSSEGETQYF
J gene: TRBJ2-4; D gene: TRBD2; V gene: TRBV19; CDR3 DNA: TGTGCCAGTAGTAACCTAGCGGGCCCCGCCATTCAGTACTTC; CDR3 protein: CASSNLAGPAIQYF
J gene: TRBJ1-1; D gene: .; V gene: TRBV25-1; CDR3 DNA: TGTGCCAGCAGTGAATCCCCAGGCTTGAACACTGAAGCTTTCTTT; CDR3 protein: CASSESPGLNTEAFF
J gene: TRBJ1-3; D gene: .; V gene: TRBV5-1; CDR3 DNA: TGCGCCAGCAGCTTGGAAGGGAGCGGTGGAAACACCATATATTTT; CDR3 protein: CASSLEGSGGNTIYF